These 23 T cell receptor beta chains came from one sample sequenced in a study of CD8+ T cells in alopecia areata. Treatment noted: oral pan-JAK inhibitor, 5-10 mg twice daily. Reverse transcribed after extraction, RNA yielded cDNA as the sequencing template. The method was immunoSEQ multiplex PCR; TCRdb's version includes in-frame clones alone and lacks a portion of them. The sample records a few hundred thousand clones, approximately 65% being singletons. The source was CD4+ T cells sorted from blood, collected at approximately week 45, from a patient treated with tofacitinib. The receptors shown here come from a human donor with alopecia areata.

The sample holds a few counts of this clone. The V call is TRBV30, the J call TRBJ1-5, with TRBD1 matching over 8 bases. The CDR3 is made up of 17 amino acids. The V gene's germline CDR1 is GTSNPN and CDR2 SVGIG (reference sequence). Trimming cost V 2 bases and J 1 base; bases outside gene matches: 10. The CDR3 DNA reads as TGTGCCTGGAGTAAACAGGGGGGATCGAGAAGCAATCAGCCCCAGCATTTT. Translation gives CAWSKQGGSRSNQPQHF.

This rearrangement joins TRBV5-1 to TRBJ2-6; no reliable D call. This CDR3 contains 16 residues. Trimming pared 5 bases from V and 0 bases from J, leaving 12 bases between. Germline V lookup: CDR1 SGHRS, CDR2 YFSETQ. CDR3 in amino acids: CASSLLSSSGANVLTF. CDR3 coding DNA: TGCGCCAGCAGTTTGCTCTCTAGCTCTGGGGCCAACGTCCTGACTTTC.

V is TRBV7-6 and J is TRBJ2-1; maybe TRBD2 (6 bases). Trimming removed 0 bases at V and 9 bases at J, with 9 bases between. Germline CDR1 and CDR2: SGHVS and FNYEAQ. The CDR3 loop spans 13 amino acids. DNA for the CDR3: TGTGCCAGCAGCTTAGCTGGGGGGTTTGAGCAGTTCTTC. This sequence encodes CASSLAGGFEQFF.

This chain joins TRBV5-1 and TRBJ1-1; the D is unclear. The V end was cut by 0 bases, the J end by 2 bases, with 8 bases between. Germline V gene lookup returns CDR1 SGHRS and CDR2 YFSETQ. This CDR3 contains 14 residues. As DNA, the CDR3 is TGCGCCAGCAGCTTGGTAGGTGGAAACACTGAAGCTTTCTTT. Translation gives CASSLVGGNTEAFF.

This clone was found a few times. In DNA form, the CDR3 reads TGCAGCGTTTCGAGGGGGCGAGAAAGTGAAAAACTGTTTTTT. This translates into CSVSRGRESEKLFF. The gene calls are TRBV29-1 and TRBJ1-4; 7 bases match TRBD1. After removal of 5 bases from V and 7 bases from J, the junction contained 10 bases not matched to a gene. Germline CDR1 SQVTM, CDR2 ANQGSEA. The CDR3 consists of 14 residues.

This clone was found a few times. The genes are TRBV9 and TRBJ1-1; D unclear. In germline, CDR1 is SGDLS, CDR2 YYNGEE. Deletions cut 2 bases from V and 4 bases from J, with 18 bases between. The CDR3 is 16 amino acids. The CDR3 here is CASSVGPKGGITEAFF. The DNA for the CDR3 is TGTGCCAGCAGCGTTGGACCGAAGGGAGGCATCACTGAAGCTTTCTTT.

The rearrangement joins TRBV7-2 to TRBJ1-1; 7 bases align to TRBD1. CDR1 and CDR2 (germline): SGHTA, FQGNSA. The trim removed 5 bases at V and 3 bases at J, leaving 9 bases unmatched. The CDR3 is 15 residues long. Here the CDR3 reads CASSPPDRRHTEAFF. CDR3 nucleotides: TGTGCCAGCAGCCCCCCGGACAGGCGGCACACTGAAGCTTTCTTT.

This sequence joins TRBV4-3 and TRBJ1-5; a possible D gene is TRBD1 (5 bases). The CDR3 spans 15 residues. V lost 4 bases and J 3 bases, leaving 13 bases between the germline ends. Germline lookup yields CDR1 LGHNA and CDR2 YSLEER. The CDR3 DNA follows: TGCGCCAGCAGCCGAACCCAAGGGGACAATCAGCCCCAGCATTTT. Its protein product is CASSRTQGDNQPQHF.

The sample holds a few counts of this clone. At one end the junction does not follow the germline gene, possibly because of a read error. This chain connects TRBV7-2 to TRBJ2-5; D possibly corresponds to TRBD1 (6 bases). CDR3 size: 16 residues. The germline V gene encodes CDR1 SGHTA and CDR2 FQGNSA. This chain's CDR3 is CASTLDGAGDQETQYF. The CDR3 DNA reads as TGTGCCAGCACCTTAGATGGGGCAGGGGACCAAGAGACCCAGTACTTC.

This chain links TRBV27 with TRBJ1-1; perhaps TRBD1 as D (5 bases). Germline V gene sequence: CDR1 MNHEY, CDR2 SMNVEV (reference sequence). This CDR3 region has 14 residues. Trimming stripped 3 bases from V and 6 bases from J, with 14 bases between. CDR3 sequence: CASSLGLGGAEAFF. The CDR3, as DNA: TGTGCCAGCAGTTTGGGGCTTGGGGGGGCTGAAGCTTTCTTT.

The table lists this clone with a count of one. V gene TRBV29-1 combines with J gene TRBJ1-2, with D perhaps TRBD1 (6 bases). This CDR3 has 14 residues. V was clipped by 6 bases and J by 1 base, with 15 bases between them. CDR1 is SQVTM and CDR2 is ANQGSEA in the germline V gene. CDR3 DNA: TGCAGCGTCGGTGGGGGGGCTATTAACTATGGCTACACCTTC. Amino acids: CSVGGGAINYGYTF.

This chain joins TRBV5-1 and TRBJ1-2; 9 bases map to TRBD1. The CDR3 length is 16 residues. J was trimmed by 4 bases and V by 0 bases; bases with no gene match: 7. Germline CDR1 reads SGHRS; CDR2 reads YFSETQ. The CDR3 DNA reads as TGCGCCAGCAGCTTGGGGGACAGGGAGTTGAGCTATGGCTACACCTTC. This gives the protein CASSLGDRELSYGYTF.

This clone has only a few counts. This chain uses TRBV4-3 with TRBJ2-7; TRBD2 matches at 10 bases. J gave up 1 base and V 1 base, and 4 bases lay outside the gene matches. CDR1 is LGHNA, CDR2 YSLEER, per germline. This CDR3 is 16 amino acids long. The CDR3 DNA reads TGCGCCAGCAGCCAAGTCTCTAGCGGGGGATCCTACGAGCAGTACTTC. It encodes CASSQVSSGGSYEQYF.

This clone was observed a handful of times. The J gene is TRBJ2-6, the V gene TRBV19; D is undetermined. Trimming left V 8 bases short and J 0 bases short, with 14 bases between. Germline V lookup: CDR1 LNHDA, CDR2 SQIVND (reference sequence). The CDR3 is 16 residues long. This CDR3 reads CASCGLGLSGANVLTF. In nucleotides, the CDR3 is TGTGCCAGTTGTGGGCTCGGCCTCTCTGGGGCCAACGTCCTGACTTTC.

This chain joins TRBV4-3 and TRBJ2-1, with TRBD2 matching over 12 bases. The germline gives CDR1 LGHNA, CDR2 YSLEER. J was trimmed by 10 bases and V by 0 bases; bases with no gene match: 4. This CDR3 region has 15 residues. CDR3 in amino acids: CASSQEQGLAGEQFF. In DNA, the CDR3 is TGCGCCAGCAGCCAAGAGCAAGGACTAGCGGGGGAGCAGTTCTTC.

About this clone itself: Other DNA sequences of this sample code for an identical CDR3. The chain is built from TRBV7-3 and TRBJ2-3, with D perhaps matching TRBD2 (5 bases). The germline V and J ends were trimmed by 3 bases and 0 bases, with 7 bases remaining between them. Germline V CDR1 and CDR2: SGHTA, FQGTGA. The length of the CDR3 is 14 residues. The CDR3 loop is CASSFRGSTDTQYF. In nucleotides, the CDR3 is TGTGCCAGCAGCTTTCGGGGTAGCACAGATACGCAGTATTTT. The variable domain in full, completed from reference TRBV7-3 and TRBJ2-3, reads GAGVSQTPSNKVTEKGKYVELRCDPISGHTALYWYRQSLGQGPEFLIYFQGTGAADDSGLPNDRFFAVRPEGSVSTLKIQRTERGDSAVYLCASSFRGSTDTQYFGPGTRLTVL.

The chain employs TRBV25-1 and TRBJ1-2; 9 positions match TRBD1. With 10 bases clipped from V and 6 bases from J, the junction kept 15 bases outside the gene matches. CDR3 length equals 15 residues. In germline, CDR1 is MGHDK, CDR2 SYGVNS. The CDR3 DNA is TGTGCCACCCGAAAGACAGGGGGAAATGTAAATGGCTACACCTTC. Protein product: CATRKTGGNVNGYTF.

The rearrangement uses TRBV5-1 and TRBJ2-4; D may be TRBD1 (5 bases). Looked up from germline, CDR1 is SGHRS and CDR2 is YFSETQ. The CDR3 is 15 residues long. V was shortened by 4 bases and J by 0 bases, with 11 bases between the two germline ends. The CDR3 region has the DNA TGCGCCAGCAGCAATACAGGATTAGCCAAAAACATTCAGTACTTC. It yields the protein CASSNTGLAKNIQYF.

The genes are TRBV11-1 and TRBJ1-1; possibly TRBD1 for D (6 bases). Germline values: CDR1 SGHAT, CDR2 FQDESV (reference sequence). V gave up 0 bases and J gave up 8 bases, with 7 bases separating them. This CDR3 has 12 residues. CDR3 amino acids: CASSLAGAEAFF. The CDR3 nucleotides read TGTGCCAGCAGCTTAGCGGGGGCGGAAGCTTTCTTT.

The V call is TRBV10-2, the J call TRBJ2-2; D remains ambiguous. The CDR3 covers 12 residues. From germline, CDR1 is WSHSY and CDR2 SAAADI. V lost 4 bases and J 6 bases, leaving 6 bases between the germline ends. The CDR3 sequence is CASSGGAGELFF. The CDR3 region has the DNA TGCGCCAGCAGTGGTGGGGCCGGGGAGCTGTTTTTT.

This clone appeared once. J is TRBJ1-1 and V is TRBV29-1; the D is unclear. With 7 bases removed from V and 0 bases from J, the gap between germline ends came to 12 bases. The germline V gene has CDR1 SQVTM and CDR2 ANQGSEA. The CDR3 contains 13 residues. CDR3 loop: CSAADKMNTEAFF. In DNA, the CDR3 is TGCAGCGCTGCCGACAAGATGAACACTGAAGCTTTCTTT.

This clone came up many times. The chain combines TRBV15 with TRBJ1-1; 7 nucleotides line up with TRBD1. Unmatched junction bases numbered 3, after V lost 1 base and J lost 4 bases. The germline CDR1 and CDR2 sequences are LNHNV and YYDKDF (reference sequence). The CDR3 loop spans 14 amino acids. The DNA of the CDR3 is TGTGCCACCAGCAGAGCAGGGGGTAGCACTGAAGCTTTCTTT. It specifies CATSRAGGSTEAFF.

This clone has at least ten counts. The chain uses TRBV29-1 and TRBJ2-7, with a weak D call TRBD2 (6 bases). This CDR3 has 13 residues. The V gene's germline CDR1 is SQVTM and CDR2 ANQGSEA. With 5 bases removed from V and 3 bases from J, the gap between germline ends came to 14 bases. The CDR3 sequence is CSVRDLGRYEQYF. The CDR3 DNA is TGCAGCGTTCGGGACTTAGGCCGCTACGAGCAGTACTTC.